This is a list of T cell receptor beta chains from one sample in a study of shared clonotypes between healthy human individuals. The method was immunoSEQ multiplex PCR; TCRdb's version includes in-frame clones alone and lacks a portion of them. Of roughly 2,000,000 clones in the sample, 93% were seen once. Specimen: naive CD8+ T cells from PBMCs. The receptors originated from a man aged 18 to 30 in good health. Some clones in this sample may be carry-over from other donors' samples. The CDR3 runs from the conserved cysteine through the conserved F or W. The order of the fields is J gene, clone size, D gene, V gene, CDR3 protein, CDR3 DNA. The D gene is left open where the match is weak. Size tells how often a clone was seen (once, few, many) or the class of an expanded clone, and some rows leave it out.

j_gene: TRBJ2-6; abundance: NA; d_gene: NA; v_gene: TRBV5-1; CDR3aa: CASSLVVAGANVLTF; CDR3nt: TGCGCCAGCAGCTTGGTCGTTGCTGGGGCCAACGTCCTGACTTTC
j_gene: TRBJ2-1; abundance: NA; d_gene: NA; v_gene: TRBV11-2; CDR3aa: CASSLTTRGREQFF; CDR3nt: TGTGCCAGCAGCTTAACTACCCGTGGACGGGAGCAGTTCTTC
j_gene: TRBJ2-3; abundance: NA; d_gene: TRBD2; v_gene: TRBV7-9; CDR3aa: CASSRKAAAGVGTQYF; CDR3nt: TGTGCCAGCAGTAGGAAGGCGGCAGCGGGAGTCGGTACGCAGTATTTT
j_gene: TRBJ1-1; abundance: NA; d_gene: TRBD1; v_gene: TRBV5-4; CDR3aa: CASSLNQGVTEAFF; CDR3nt: TGTGCCAGCAGCTTGAACCAGGGGGTCACTGAAGCTTTCTTT
j_gene: TRBJ2-1; abundance: NA; d_gene: TRBD1; v_gene: TRBV2; CDR3aa: CASRLHGTGAPNEQFF; CDR3nt: TGTGCCAGCAGGCTCCACGGGACAGGGGCCCCGAATGAGCAGTTCTTC
j_gene: TRBJ2-7; abundance: NA; d_gene: NA; v_gene: TRBV7-8; CDR3aa: CASSTGPLSSYEQYF; CDR3nt: TGTGCCAGCAGCACCGGACCGTTAAGCTCCTACGAGCAGTACTTC
j_gene: TRBJ2-7; abundance: NA; d_gene: NA; v_gene: TRBV6-1; CDR3aa: CASSEALGSYEQYF; CDR3nt: TGTGCCAGCAGTGAAGCGCTAGGCAGCTACGAGCAGTACTTC
j_gene: TRBJ1-1; abundance: NA; d_gene: TRBD1; v_gene: TRBV6-4; CDR3aa: CASSVGQEAFF; CDR3nt: TGTGCCAGCAGTGTCGGACAGGAGGCTTTCTTT
j_gene: TRBJ1-1; abundance: once; d_gene: NA; v_gene: TRBV29-1; CDR3aa: CSVLTVGYTEAFF; CDR3nt: TGCAGCGTCTTGACAGTTGGCTACACTGAAGCTTTCTTT
j_gene: TRBJ2-7; abundance: NA; d_gene: NA; v_gene: TRBV27; CDR3aa: CASSPGVSYEQYF; CDR3nt: TGTGCCAGCAGTCCAGGGGTATCCTACGAGCAGTACTTC
j_gene: TRBJ2-7; abundance: NA; d_gene: TRBD1; v_gene: TRBV6-1; CDR3aa: CAGSLGQGNYEQYF; CDR3nt: TGTGCCGGCAGTTTAGGACAGGGGAACTACGAGCAGTACTTC
j_gene: TRBJ2-5; abundance: NA; d_gene: TRBD2; v_gene: TRBV27; CDR3aa: CASSFETSGRTQETQYF; CDR3nt: TGTGCCAGCAGTTTCGAGACTAGCGGGAGGACCCAAGAGACCCAGTACTTC
j_gene: TRBJ2-3; abundance: NA; d_gene: TRBD2; v_gene: TRBV7-3; CDR3aa: CASSMSGSRADTQYF; CDR3nt: TGTGCCAGCAGCATGAGCGGGAGCAGGGCAGATACGCAGTATTTT
j_gene: TRBJ1-2; abundance: NA; d_gene: NA; v_gene: TRBV19; CDR3aa: CASTHLEGGGYTF; CDR3nt: TGTGCCAGTACACACCTCGAAGGGGGTGGCTACACCTTC
j_gene: TRBJ2-7; abundance: once; d_gene: NA; v_gene: TRBV19; CDR3aa: CASSIDMEGEQYF; CDR3nt: TGTGCCAGTAGTATAGATATGGAAGGGGAGCAGTACTTC
j_gene: TRBJ2-3; abundance: NA; d_gene: NA; v_gene: TRBV2; CDR3aa: CASSERGGADTQYF; CDR3nt: TGTGCCAGCAGTGAAAGGGGTGGGGCAGATACGCAGTATTTT
j_gene: TRBJ2-7; abundance: NA; d_gene: NA; v_gene: TRBV28; CDR3aa: CASSPKGNTGYWEQYF; CDR3nt: TGTGCCAGCAGCCCGAAGGGAAACACAGGGTACTGGGAGCAGTACTTC
j_gene: TRBJ2-5; abundance: NA; d_gene: NA; v_gene: TRBV7-2; CDR3aa: CASSHQWRAASAQETQYF; CDR3nt: TGTGCCAGCAGCCACCAGTGGCGCGCTGCGAGCGCGCAAGAGACCCAGTACTTC
j_gene: TRBJ2-1; abundance: NA; d_gene: NA; v_gene: TRBV5-6; CDR3aa: CASSRLGGSYNEQFF; CDR3nt: TGTGCCAGCAGCCGGCTGGGGGGATCCTACAATGAGCAGTTCTTC
j_gene: TRBJ2-7; abundance: NA; d_gene: TRBD2; v_gene: TRBV28; CDR3aa: CASSYLALAGVYEQYF; CDR3nt: TGTGCCAGCAGTTACCTGGCACTAGCGGGCGTCTACGAGCAGTACTTC
j_gene: TRBJ1-2; abundance: NA; d_gene: NA; v_gene: TRBV27; CDR3aa: CASSFSGTLYGYTF; CDR3nt: TGTGCCAGCAGTTTTTCGGGGACCCTCTATGGCTACACCTTC
j_gene: TRBJ2-1; abundance: NA; d_gene: NA; v_gene: TRBV7-2; CDR3aa: CASSSTVKGEQFF; CDR3nt: TGTGCCAGCAGCTCGACCGTAAAGGGAGAGCAGTTCTTC